A single T cell receptor beta chain is shown here with its context. Its antigen is still unknown. CDR3 length: 16 residues. Deletions cut 10 bases from V and 0 bases from J, with 19 bases between. Germline CDR1 reads LNHDA; CDR2 reads SQIVND (reference sequence). Sequencing used immunoSEQ multiplex PCR; TCRdb keeps in-frame clones, though not all of them. The sample has around 2,000,000 clones; just under 95% are singletons. CD8 cells regarded as naive lacked CD45RO, were positively chosen for CCR7, and omitted terminally differentiated effector memory CD45RA+ cells. Each sample came from a Caucasian adult donor living in Nashville, Tennessee. This entry belongs to a study of shared clonotypes between healthy human individuals. Study-level points and caveats: Memory subsets generally showed lower estimated richness than naive subsets.

Source material: naive CD8+ T cells sorted from blood. The chain employs TRBV19 and TRBJ1-5; D unclear. This clonotype originated in a young man in good health. This CDR3 is CATGLRTLDSNQPQHF. CDR3 bases: TGTGCCACCGGACTGAGGACGCTCGATAGCAATCAGCCCCAGCATTTT.